This TCR beta chain emerged from a study of cytomegalovirus exposure and HLA in healthy donors. Primers included in the PCR were 60 Vbeta and 13 Jbeta primers. Repertoires were generated with immunoSEQ multiplex PCR, while TCRdb's copy carries only in-frame clones and drops some. The table has about 70,000 clones, around 69% seen once; the top ten hold 9.5% to 12%. Study-level results: CMV serostatus alone was available as immune exposure information.

After removal of 4 bases from V and 5 bases from J, the junction contained 7 bases not matched to a gene. The CDR3 is made up of 14 amino acids. The germline V gene has CDR1 MGHDK and CDR2 SYGVNS. This clone was seen more than once but under ten times. No antigen is known for it. The source of this sequence is a human donor in good health. The genes are TRBV25-1 and TRBJ2-5; 7 bases align to TRBD1. The sequenced sample consisted of PBMCs. DNA of the CDR3: TGTGCCAGCAGTGCTTCCCAGGGGGTGGAGACCCAGTACTTC. The encoded protein is CASSASQGVETQYF.